Only one count was recorded for the clone carrying this T cell receptor (beta chain). What it binds is not known. Template switching (which added a universal primer site) was used, and cDNA carried unique molecular identifiers. In TCRdb, the 5' RACE reads were re-called with MiXCR into one record per CDR3 protein. Of 500,000 to 600,000 distinct CDR3 sequences in the sample, 22% were seen once. The CDR3 is 15 amino acids. CDR1 and CDR2 (germline): MNHNS, SASEGT. V was pared by 6 bases and J by 0 bases, with 15 bases between. The data were taken from a study of identical twins. Study outcomes and limitations: Not following the same donors, the study drew its conclusions from cross-sectional statistical analysis.

In addition, the sample was reused for a study of T cells expressing NK-cell markers. Per that paper: Underlying the TCR beta repertoires were sorted CD3+CD56+NKG2C+, CD3+CD56+NKG2C- and CD3+CD56-NKG2C+ T cells.

This clonotype originated in a woman in her late teens or twenties in good health. This rearrangement joins TRBV6-1 to TRBJ2-7, with D possibly matching TRBD1 (6 bases). Input material: CD4+ T cells sorted from blood. CDR3 coding DNA: TGTGCCAGCAGCGGGACATTCCAATACTCCTACGAGCAGTACTTC. Its protein is CASSGTFQYSYEQYF.